This T cell receptor beta chain was sequenced for a study of blood T cell repertoires in COVID-19. Study-level information: The study drew acute and convalescent COVID-19 samples from the United States, Italy and Spain. The analysed material was cDNA or gDNA that came from T cells, B-cell-depleted T cells, or PBMCs.

Original analysis: By means of reference gene primer amplification, nucleated cell counts were estimated. The data were produced by immunoSEQ multiplex PCR, yet TCRdb's version contains in-frame clones alone and is incomplete. The DNA gave D and trimming, while V, J and clone size come from that table. Among about 130,000 clones, approximately 85% were seen once, and the ten largest hold roughly 4.5%. Sequenced: peripheral blood. The TCR sequence derives from a human donor in a cohort sampled during active COVID-19.

CDR3 DNA: TGTGCCAGCAGCTTAGGGACAGCAAACACTGAAGCTTTCTTT. Amino acids: CASSLGTANTEAFF. The genes are TRBV7-9 and TRBJ1-1; D is possibly TRBD1 (6 bases). The germline V and J ends were trimmed by 1 base and 2 bases, with 8 bases remaining between them. The CDR3 totals 14 residues. Germline CDR1 SEHNR, CDR2 FQNEAQ (reference sequence).